This passage covers 9 T cell receptor beta chains from one sample sequenced in a study of cytomegalovirus exposure and HLA in healthy donors. Vbeta (60) and Jbeta (13) primers were used in the PCR. The table came from immunoSEQ multiplex PCR; TCRdb's copy has only in-frame clones and leaves some out. This table has about 150,000 clones, 60% to 80% appearing once. The sequenced sample consisted of PBMCs. These receptors all stem from a woman aged 35 to 49 in good health and CMV-seropositive.

This rearrangement joins TRBV2 to TRBJ1-1; no firm D call. CDR1 is SNHLY, CDR2 FYNNEI, per germline. The germline V and J ends were trimmed by 1 base and 8 bases, with 17 bases remaining between them. This CDR3 comprises 15 residues. CDR3 sequence (DNA): TGTGCCAGCAGTGAAGGAGGCGTACGATTTCTAGAAGCTTTCTTT. It codes for CASSEGGVRFLEAFF. Filled out from reference TRBV2 and TRBJ1-1, the complete variable domain reads EPEVTQTPSHQVTQMGQEVILRCVPISNHLYFYWYRQILGQKVEFLVSFYNNEISEKSEIFDDQFSVERPDGSNFTLKIRSTKLEDSAMYFCASSEGGVRFLEAFFGQGTRLTVV.

The chain couples TRBV5-6 to TRBJ1-6; D remains ambiguous. In germline, CDR1 is SGHDT, CDR2 YYEEEE. V shed 4 bases and J shed 0 bases, with 11 bases lying between them. The CDR3 runs to 16 residues. The CDR3 is CASSAGSFSYNSPLHF. In DNA form, the CDR3 reads TGTGCCAGCAGCGCCGGGTCCTTCTCCTATAATTCACCCCTCCACTTT.

This clone was counted only a few times. CDR3 coding DNA: TGTGCCAGCACCTCAAGCAGGATCTACGAGCAGTACTTC. It codes for CASTSSRIYEQYF. V is TRBV7-9 and J is TRBJ2-7, with unresolved D. V lost 7 bases and J lost 3, with 13 bases in between. The CDR3 contains 13 residues. Germline-derived CDR1 and CDR2 are SEHNR and FQNEAQ (reference sequence).

The chain has TRBV7-6 and TRBJ2-3; perhaps TRBD2 as D (5 bases). V lost 0 bases, J lost 2 bases, and 9 bases lay in between. Looked up from germline, CDR1 is SGHVS and CDR2 is FNYEAQ. The CDR3 runs 15 residues. In DNA form, the CDR3 reads TGTGCCAGCAGCTTAGCAGGAGCGGTCACAGATACGCAGTATTTT. The encoded protein is CASSLAGAVTDTQYF.

The chain has TRBV11-2 and TRBJ2-2; D possibly corresponds to TRBD2 (7 bases). The germline gives CDR1 SGHAT, CDR2 FQNNGV. The CDR3 length is 17 residues. Between the trimmed V and J ends, which lost 1 base and 5 bases, there was a span of 17 bases. CDR3 residues: CASSLVRGGTVTGELFF. In nucleotides, the CDR3 is TGTGCCAGCAGCTTAGTTAGGGGGGGGACTGTTACCGGGGAGCTGTTTTTT.

The chain uses TRBV21-1 and TRBJ2-2; the tabulated D call, TRBD2, remains unverified against the DNA. TRBV21-1 is a known pseudogene. This CDR3 has 19 amino acids. CDR3 region: CASSASGGRKGSNTGELFF. DNA for the CDR3: TGTGCCAGCAGCGCTTCGGGAGGCAGAAAGGGATCGAACACCGGGGAGCTGTTTTTT.

This rearrangement joins TRBV19 to TRBJ1-5; D is unclear. Trimming removed 4 bases at V and 0 bases at J, with 16 bases between. CDR1 is LNHDA and CDR2 is SQIVND in the germline V gene (reference sequence). The CDR3 is 17 residues long. This CDR3 reads CASSTTAGEYSNQPQHF. DNA for the CDR3: TGTGCCAGTAGTACCACGGCCGGAGAGTATAGCAATCAGCCCCAGCATTTT.

The V call is TRBV4-1, the J call TRBJ2-7; D perhaps matches TRBD2 (6 bases). Germline loops: CDR1 MGHRA, CDR2 YSYEKL. Trimming left V 3 bases short and J 0 bases short, with 24 bases between. The CDR3 has 19 residues. CDR3: CASSQGGFRERRSSYEQYF. CDR3 nucleotides: TGCGCCAGCAGCCAGGGGGGATTTCGGGAGAGAAGGAGCTCCTACGAGCAGTACTTC.

Here the CDR3 reads CASRMGGQGEKLFF. As DNA, the CDR3 is TGTGCCAGCAGGATGGGGGGACAGGGAGAAAAACTGTTTTTT. The chain is built from TRBV2 and TRBJ1-4; TRBD1 aligns across 9 bases. The CDR3 sequence is 14 residues long. Germline CDR1 SNHLY, CDR2 FYNNEI. The trim removed 6 bases at V and 8 bases at J, leaving 7 bases unmatched.